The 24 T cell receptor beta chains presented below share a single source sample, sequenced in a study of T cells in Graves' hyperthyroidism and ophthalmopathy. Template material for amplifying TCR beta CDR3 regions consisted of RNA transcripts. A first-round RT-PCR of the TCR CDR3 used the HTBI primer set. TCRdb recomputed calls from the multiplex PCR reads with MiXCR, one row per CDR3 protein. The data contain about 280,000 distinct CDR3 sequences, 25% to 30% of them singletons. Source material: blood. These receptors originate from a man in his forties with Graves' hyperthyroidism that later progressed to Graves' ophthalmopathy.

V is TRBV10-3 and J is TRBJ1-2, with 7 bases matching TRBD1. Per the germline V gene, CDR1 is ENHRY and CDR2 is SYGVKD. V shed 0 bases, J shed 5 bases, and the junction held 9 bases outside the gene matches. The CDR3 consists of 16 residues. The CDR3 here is CAISESQQGWPYGYTF. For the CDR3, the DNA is TGTGCCATCAGTGAGTCACAACAGGGGTGGCCGTATGGCTACACCTTC.

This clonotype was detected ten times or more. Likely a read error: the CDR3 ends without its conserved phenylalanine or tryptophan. For the CDR3, the DNA is TGTGCCACCAGTACTCTCCAGACGGGGACTGAAGCTTTCCTT. The encoded protein is CATSTLQTGTEAFL. The chain carries TRBV24-1 and TRBJ1-1; D is unclear. This CDR3 comprises 14 residues. Germline values: CDR1 KGHDR, CDR2 SFDVKD. V dropped 6 bases and J dropped 5 bases, with 15 bases sitting between them.

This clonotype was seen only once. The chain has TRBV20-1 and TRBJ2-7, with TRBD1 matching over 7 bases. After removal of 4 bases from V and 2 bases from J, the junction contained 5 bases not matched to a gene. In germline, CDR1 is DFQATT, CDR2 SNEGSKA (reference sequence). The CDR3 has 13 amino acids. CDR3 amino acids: CSATNRGTYEQYF. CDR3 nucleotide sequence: TGCAGTGCTACAAACAGGGGAACCTACGAGCAGTACTTC.

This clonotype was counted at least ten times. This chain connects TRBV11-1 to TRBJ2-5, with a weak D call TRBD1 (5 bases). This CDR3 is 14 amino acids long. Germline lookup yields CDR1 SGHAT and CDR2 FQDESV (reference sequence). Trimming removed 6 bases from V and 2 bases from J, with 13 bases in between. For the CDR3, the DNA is TGTGCCAGCAGATACCGACAGACGCAAGAGACCCAGTACTTC. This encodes CASRYRQTQETQYF.

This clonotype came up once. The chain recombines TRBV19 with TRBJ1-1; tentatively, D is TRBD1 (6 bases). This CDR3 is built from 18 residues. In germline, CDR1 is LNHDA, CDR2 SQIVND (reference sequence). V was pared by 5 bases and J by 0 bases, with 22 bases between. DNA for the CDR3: TGTGCCAGTAGTCAGCCGGGACACCGAGGGCTAATGAACACTGAAGCTTTCTTT. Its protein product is CASSQPGHRGLMNTEAFF.

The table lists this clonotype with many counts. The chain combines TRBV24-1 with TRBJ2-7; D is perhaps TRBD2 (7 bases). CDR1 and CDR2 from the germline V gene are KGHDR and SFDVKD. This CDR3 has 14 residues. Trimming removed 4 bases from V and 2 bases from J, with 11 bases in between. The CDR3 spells CATSDSGGAYEQYF. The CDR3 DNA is TGTGCCACCAGTGACTCGGGGGGCGCCTACGAGCAGTACTTC.

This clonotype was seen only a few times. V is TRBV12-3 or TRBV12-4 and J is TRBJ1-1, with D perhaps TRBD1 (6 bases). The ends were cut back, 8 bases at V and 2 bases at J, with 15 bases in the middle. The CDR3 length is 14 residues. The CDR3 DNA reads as TGTGCCAGCTCTCAAGGGACACACAACACTGAAGCTTTCTTT. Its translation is CASSQGTHNTEAFF.

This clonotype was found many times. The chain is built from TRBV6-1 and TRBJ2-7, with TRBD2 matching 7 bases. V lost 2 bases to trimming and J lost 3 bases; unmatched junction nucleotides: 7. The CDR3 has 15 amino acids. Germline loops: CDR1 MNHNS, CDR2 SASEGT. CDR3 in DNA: TGTGCCAGCAGTGAATATACCGGGAGGCTCTACGAGCAGTACTTC. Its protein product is CASSEYTGRLYEQYF.

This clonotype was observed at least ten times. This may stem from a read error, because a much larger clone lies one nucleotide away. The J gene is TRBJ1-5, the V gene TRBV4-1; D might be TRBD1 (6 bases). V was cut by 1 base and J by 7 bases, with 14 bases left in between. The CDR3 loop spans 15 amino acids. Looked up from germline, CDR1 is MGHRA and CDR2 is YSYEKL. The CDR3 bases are TGCGCCAGCAGCCAAGGGATAACAGGGAAGCAGCCCCAGCATTTT. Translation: CASSQGITGKQPQHF.

The CDR3 is CSALQGNTGELFF. In nucleotides, the CDR3 is TGCAGTGCCCTACAGGGGAACACCGGGGAGCTGTTTTTT. V usage is TRBV20-1 and J usage is TRBJ2-2; TRBD1 is a possible D gene (6 bases). V was clipped by 6 bases and J by 1 base, with 9 bases between them. This CDR3 comprises 13 residues. Germline V gene data show CDR1 as DFQATT and CDR2 as SNEGSKA (reference sequence).

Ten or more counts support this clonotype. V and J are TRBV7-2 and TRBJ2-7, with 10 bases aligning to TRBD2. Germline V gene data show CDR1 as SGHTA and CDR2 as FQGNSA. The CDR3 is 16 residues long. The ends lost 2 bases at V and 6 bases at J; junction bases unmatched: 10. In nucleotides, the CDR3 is TGTGCCAGCAGCTTAAGGAAGGGCACTAGCGGGGCCGAGCAGTACTTC. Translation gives CASSLRKGTSGAEQYF.

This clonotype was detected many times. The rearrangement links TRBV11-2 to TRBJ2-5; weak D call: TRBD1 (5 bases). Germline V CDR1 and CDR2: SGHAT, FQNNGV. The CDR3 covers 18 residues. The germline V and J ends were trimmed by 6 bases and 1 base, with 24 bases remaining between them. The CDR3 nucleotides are TGTGCCAGCAGTTCCGACCCTGACAGTCACAAAACCCAAGAGACCCAGTACTTC. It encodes CASSSDPDSHKTQETQYF.

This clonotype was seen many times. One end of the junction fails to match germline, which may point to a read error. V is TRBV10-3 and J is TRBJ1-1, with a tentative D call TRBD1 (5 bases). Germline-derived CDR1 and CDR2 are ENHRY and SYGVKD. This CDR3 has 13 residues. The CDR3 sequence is CATTPQVNTEAFF. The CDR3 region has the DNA TGCGCCACCACTCCACAGGTTAACACTGAAGCTTTCTTT.

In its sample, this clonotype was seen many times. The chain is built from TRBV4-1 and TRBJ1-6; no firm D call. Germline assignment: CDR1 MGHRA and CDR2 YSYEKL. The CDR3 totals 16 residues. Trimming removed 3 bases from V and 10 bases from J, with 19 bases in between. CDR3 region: CASSHYGPISESPLHF. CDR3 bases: TGCGCCAGCAGCCATTATGGCCCCATTTCGGAGTCACCCCTCCACTTT.

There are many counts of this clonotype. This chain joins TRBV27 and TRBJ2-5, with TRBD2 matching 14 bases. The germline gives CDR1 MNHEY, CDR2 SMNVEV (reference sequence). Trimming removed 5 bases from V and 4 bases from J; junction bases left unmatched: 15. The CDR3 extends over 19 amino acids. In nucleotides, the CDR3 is TGTGCCAGCAGTCGCCGGGGACTAGCGGGAGAAGGGGGATCAGAGACCCAGTACTTC. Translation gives CASSRRGLAGEGGSETQYF.

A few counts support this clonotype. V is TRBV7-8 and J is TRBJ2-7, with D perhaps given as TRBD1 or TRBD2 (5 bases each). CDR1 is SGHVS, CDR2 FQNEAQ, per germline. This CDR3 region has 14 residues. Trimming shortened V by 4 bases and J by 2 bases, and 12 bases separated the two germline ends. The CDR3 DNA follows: TGTGCCAGCAGCTCTATGGGACCGACCTACGAGCAGTACTTC. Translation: CASSSMGPTYEQYF.

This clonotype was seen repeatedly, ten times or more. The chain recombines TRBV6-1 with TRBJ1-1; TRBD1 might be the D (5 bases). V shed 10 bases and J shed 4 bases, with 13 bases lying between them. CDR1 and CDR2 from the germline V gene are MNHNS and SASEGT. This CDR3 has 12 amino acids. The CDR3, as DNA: TGTGCCACCCACCCCGGGGCCACTGAAGCTTTCTTT. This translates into CATHPGATEAFF.

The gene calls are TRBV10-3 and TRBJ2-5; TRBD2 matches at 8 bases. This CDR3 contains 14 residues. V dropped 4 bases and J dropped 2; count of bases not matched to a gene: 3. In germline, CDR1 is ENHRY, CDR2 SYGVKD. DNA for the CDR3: TGTGCCATCAGTGCAACTAGCGGACAAGAGACCCAGTACTTC. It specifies CAISATSGQETQYF.

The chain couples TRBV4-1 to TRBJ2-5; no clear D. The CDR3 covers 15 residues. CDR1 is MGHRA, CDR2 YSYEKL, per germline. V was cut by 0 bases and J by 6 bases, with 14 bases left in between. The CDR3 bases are TGCGCCAGCAGCCAAGATGCCCCGCTAGGACAGACCCAGTACTTC. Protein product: CASSQDAPLGQTQYF.

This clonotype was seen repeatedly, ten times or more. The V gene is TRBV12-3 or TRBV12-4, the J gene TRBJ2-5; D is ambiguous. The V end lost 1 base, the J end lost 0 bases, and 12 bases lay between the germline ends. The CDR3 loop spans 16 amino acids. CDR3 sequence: CASSLVAAWYQETQYF. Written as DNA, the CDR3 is TGTGCCAGCAGTTTAGTGGCGGCTTGGTACCAAGAGACCCAGTACTTC.

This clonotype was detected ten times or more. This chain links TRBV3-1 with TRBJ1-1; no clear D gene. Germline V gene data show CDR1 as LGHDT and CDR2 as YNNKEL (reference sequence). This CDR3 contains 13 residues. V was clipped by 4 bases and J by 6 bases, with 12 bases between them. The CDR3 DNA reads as TGTGCCAGCAGCCGGACTTTGGGCCCTGAAGCTTTCTTT. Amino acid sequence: CASSRTLGPEAFF.

CDR3 loop: CASSTGGVAYEQYF. Written as DNA, the CDR3 is TGTGCCAGCAGTACAGGGGGCGTCGCCTACGAGCAGTACTTC. V and J are TRBV2 and TRBJ2-7; 9 bases are shared with TRBD1. Germline V gene data show CDR1 as SNHLY and CDR2 as FYNNEI. CDR3 length equals 14 residues. V was pared by 5 bases and J by 2 bases, with 4 bases of the junction left unmatched.

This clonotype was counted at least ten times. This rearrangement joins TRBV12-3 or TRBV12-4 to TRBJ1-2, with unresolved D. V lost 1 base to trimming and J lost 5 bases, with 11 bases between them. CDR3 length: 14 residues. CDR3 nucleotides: TGTGCCAGCAGTTTAGGGATCCAACGATATGGCTACACCTTC. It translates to CASSLGIQRYGYTF.

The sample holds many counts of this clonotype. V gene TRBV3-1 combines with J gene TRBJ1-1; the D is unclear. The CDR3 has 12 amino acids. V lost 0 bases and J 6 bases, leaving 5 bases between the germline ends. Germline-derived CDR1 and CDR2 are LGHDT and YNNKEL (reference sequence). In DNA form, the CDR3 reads TGTGCCAGCAGCCAAGAGGTTTCTGAAGCTTTCTTT. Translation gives CASSQEVSEAFF.